One sample yielded the 18 T cell receptor beta chains listed below, sequenced in a study of cytomegalovirus exposure and HLA in healthy donors. 13 Jbeta primers and 60 Vbeta primers were used for the PCR. Assay: immunoSEQ multiplex PCR; the TCRdb copy retains only in-frame clones and omits some. This table has around 140,000 clones, roughly 71% appearing once. The sequencing input was PBMCs. These receptors originate from a woman aged 40 to 50 in good health and CMV-seronegative.

This clone came up once. The rearrangement joins TRBV6-5 to TRBJ2-7; TRBD2 aligns across 9 bases. The CDR3 runs 15 residues. Losses at the gene ends were 6 bases for V and 3 bases for J; bases not matched to a gene: 9. CDR1 and CDR2 (germline): MNHEY, SVGAGI. CDR3 sequence: CASRLSKRGDYEQYF. The CDR3 nucleotides read TGTGCCAGCAGACTAAGTAAGCGGGGGGACTACGAGCAGTACTTC.

The chain joins TRBV10-1 to TRBJ1-2; TRBD1 is a possible D gene (6 bases). This CDR3 spans 13 amino acids. V lost 6 bases and J 8 bases, leaving 16 bases between the germline ends. Germline values: CDR1 WNHNN, CDR2 SYGVQD (reference sequence). CDR3 in amino acids: CASSRDKVEGYTF. CDR3 DNA sequence: TGCGCCAGCAGCCGGGACAAGGTAGAGGGCTACACCTTC.

The CDR3 nucleotides are TGTGCCAGCAGTTACTTGGGTAGCGAGGTTGATGAGCAGTTCTTC. Amino acids: CASSYLGSEVDEQFF. J is TRBJ2-1 and V is TRBV6-6; D may be TRBD2 (5 bases). Trimming cost V 1 base and J 8 bases, with 15 bases left between them. CDR1 and CDR2 (germline): MNHNY, SVGAGI (reference sequence). The CDR3 contains 15 residues.

This clone appeared a few times. The genes are TRBV7-9 and TRBJ1-2, with 8 bases that match TRBD1. The CDR3 runs 15 residues. Trimming took 5 bases from V and 2 from J; bases not matched to a gene: 7. Germline V lookup: CDR1 SEHNR, CDR2 FQNEAQ (reference sequence). CDR3 DNA: TGTGCCAGCAGCCCCGGGACAGGAGAAAACTATGGCTACACCTTC. This sequence encodes CASSPGTGENYGYTF. The full variable domain, with the rest looked up from reference TRBV7-9 and TRBJ1-2, is DTGVSQNPRHKITKRGQNVTFRCDPISEHNRLYWYRQTLGQGPEFLTYFQNEAQLEKSRLLSDRFSAERPKGSFSTLEIQRTEQGDSAMYLCASSPGTGENYGYTFGSGTRLTVV.

The chain uses TRBV19 and TRBJ2-6, with a tentative D call TRBD1 (6 bases). The germline V gene encodes CDR1 LNHDA and CDR2 SQIVND (reference sequence). This CDR3 region has 17 residues. Trimming removed 2 bases from V and 0 bases from J, with 11 bases in between. The CDR3 DNA reads as TGTGCCAGTAGTATACCCCGGACAGCCTCTGGGGCCAACGTCCTGACTTTC. Translation gives CASSIPRTASGANVLTF. The full variable domain, in which reference TRBV19 and TRBJ2-6 provide the parts outside the CDR3, is DGGITQSPKYLFRKEGQNVTLSCEQNLNHDAMYWYRQDPGQGLRLIYYSQIVNDFQKGDIAEGYSVSREKKESFPLTVTSAQKNPTAFYLCASSIPRTASGANVLTFGAGSRLTVL.

J is TRBJ1-3 and V is TRBV7-6, with 8 bases identical to TRBD1. There are 17 residues in the CDR3. Unmatched junction bases numbered 4, after V lost 0 bases and J lost 0 bases. The germline V gene encodes CDR1 SGHVS and CDR2 FNYEAQ. DNA of the CDR3: TGTGCCAGCAGCTTAGCGGGCAGGGGGCTCTCTGGAAACACCATATATTTT. Protein product: CASSLAGRGLSGNTIYF.

This chain joins TRBV10-3 and TRBJ2-5; 8 positions match TRBD1. The J call is uncertain, as TRBJ2-7 better fits the DNA end. The CDR3 has 13 residues. Germline CDR1 reads ENHRY; CDR2 reads SYGVKD. CDR3 DNA sequence: TGTGCCATCAGTACCGGGACAGGCTACGAGCAGTACTTC. This sequence encodes CAISTGTGYEQYF.

The V call is TRBV7-9, the J call TRBJ1-2; maybe TRBD1 (5 bases). V shed 1 base and J shed 0 bases, with 6 bases lying between them. Per germline, CDR1 SEHNR and CDR2 FQNEAQ (reference sequence). The CDR3 has 14 amino acids. As DNA, the CDR3 is TGTGCCAGCAGCTTAGGGGGGGCTAACTATGGCTACACCTTC. This translates into CASSLGGANYGYTF.

The J gene is TRBJ2-7, the V gene TRBV4-1; TRBD2 is a possible D gene (7 bases). V lost 4 bases and J 4 bases, leaving 14 bases between the germline ends. The CDR3 contains 14 residues. Per germline, CDR1 MGHRA and CDR2 YSYEKL. The CDR3 spells CASSLGGPPYEQYF. DNA of the CDR3: TGCGCCAGCAGCCTGGGGGGGCCCCCGTACGAGCAGTACTTC.

CDR3 protein: CSASGEETQYF. The CDR3 region has the DNA TGCAGCGCTAGCGGGGAAGAGACCCAGTACTTC. The chain has TRBV29-1 and TRBJ2-5; the match to TRBD2 covers 9 bases. The CDR3 covers 11 residues. The V and J ends lost 7 bases and 3 bases, in that order; junction bases with no gene match: 0. The germline V gene has CDR1 SQVTM and CDR2 ANQGSEA. Full variable domain (remainder filled in from reference TRBV29-1 and TRBJ2-5): SAVISQKPSRDICQRGTSLTIQCQVDSQVTMMFWYRQQPGQSLTLIATANQGSEATYESGFVIDKFPISRPNLTFSTLTVSNMSPEDSSIYLCSASGEETQYFGPGTRLLVL.

The gene calls are TRBV2 and TRBJ2-7; possible D gene TRBD1, 5 bases. Germline V gene data show CDR1 as SNHLY and CDR2 as FYNNEI. The CDR3 is 15 residues long. V was trimmed by 6 bases and J by 0 bases, leaving 15 bases between them. The CDR3 DNA reads as TGTGCCAGCAGACCTGGGGCAGATCCCTCCTACGAGCAGTACTTC. It codes for CASRPGADPSYEQYF.

There are a few counts of this clone. This chain connects TRBV7-3 to TRBJ2-6; 9 positions match TRBD2. Germline V gene sequence: CDR1 SGHTA, CDR2 FQGTGA. This CDR3 is built from 19 residues. V was pared by 5 bases and J by 4 bases, with 15 bases of the junction left unmatched. CDR3: CASSPSPLAGFGGANVLTF. DNA for the CDR3: TGTGCCAGCAGCCCGAGCCCCCTAGCGGGGTTTGGGGGGGCCAACGTCCTGACTTTC.

About this clone itself: Germline and junction disagree at one end, which may indicate a read error. This sequence joins TRBV9 and TRBJ1-4; 8 positions match TRBD1. Germline CDR1 and CDR2: SGDLS and YYNGEE. There are 14 residues in the CDR3. CDR3 coding DNA: TGTGCCAGCAGCGTAGGACAGGGGTACCCGGACCTACACTTT. This sequence encodes CASSVGQGYPDLHF. The variable domain in full, with the rest retrieved from reference TRBV9 and TRBJ1-4, is DSGVTQTPKHLITATGQRVTLRCSPRSGDLSVYWYQQSLDQGLQFLIQYYNGEERAKGNILERFSAQQFPDLHSELNLSSLELGDSALYFCASSVGQGYPDLHFGSGTQLSVL.

J is TRBJ2-7 and V is TRBV13; 12 bases map to TRBD2. Per the germline V gene, CDR1 is PRHDT and CDR2 is FYEKMQ (reference sequence). The CDR3 is 15 residues long. The ends lost 4 bases at V and 3 bases at J; junction bases unmatched: 4. CDR3 in amino acids: CASSYGLAGNYEQYF. The CDR3 region has the DNA TGTGCCAGCAGCTACGGACTAGCGGGGAACTACGAGCAGTACTTC.

The chain links TRBV28 to TRBJ1-6; the match to TRBD1 covers 9 bases. The CDR3 runs 15 residues. Per the germline V gene, CDR1 is MDHEN and CDR2 is SYDVKM. J was trimmed by 7 bases and V by 6 bases; bases with no gene match: 7. CDR3 protein: CASSLGQGNNSPLHF. CDR3 DNA: TGTGCCAGCAGCCTCGGACAGGGGAACAATTCACCCCTCCACTTT.

This rearrangement joins TRBV7-8 to TRBJ2-3, with a tentative D call TRBD2 (5 bases). CDR1 and CDR2 from the germline V gene are SGHVS and FQNEAQ. This CDR3 has 15 residues. V lost 1 base and J lost 9, with 17 bases in between. CDR3 sequence (DNA): TGTGCCAGCAGCTTAGGGACTCCCGCTGTTGACACGCAGTATTTT. Translating gives CASSLGTPAVDTQYF.

The J gene is TRBJ1-1, the V gene TRBV11-2, with a possible D match to TRBD1 (5 bases). The V end was cut by 0 bases, the J end by 10 bases, with 24 bases between. The germline gives CDR1 SGHAT, CDR2 FQNNGV. The CDR3 sequence is 17 residues long. CDR3 DNA: TGTGCCAGCAGCTTAGAGAAGGCCAGGGCGGGGGACCGAGGAGCTTTCTTT. Its translation is CASSLEKARAGDRGAFF. The variable domain in full, completed from reference TRBV11-2 and TRBJ1-1, reads EAGVAQSPRYKIIEKRQSVAFWCNPISGHATLYWYQQILGQGPKLLIQFQNNGVVDDSQLPKDRFSAERLKGVDSTLKIQPAKLEDSAVYLCASSLEKARAGDRGAFFGQGTRLTVV.

This sequence joins TRBV5-6 and TRBJ1-5; weak D call: TRBD1 (5 bases). CDR1 SGHDT and CDR2 YYEEEE come from the germline V gene. Trimming removed 4 bases at V and 2 bases at J, with 13 bases between. There are 15 residues in the CDR3. CDR3 region: CASSLQGMGNQPQHF. CDR3 nucleotides: TGTGCCAGCAGCCTTCAGGGTATGGGCAATCAGCCCCAGCATTTT.